Sequencing of this TCR beta chain was carried out in a study of blood T cells in healthy people across ages. Together with a sample-barcoded 5' primer, a J-beta primer mix was included in a second PCR lasting about 6 to 12 cycles. In TCRdb, the 5' RACE reads were re-called with MiXCR into one record per CDR3 protein. The sample lists 1,300,000 or so distinct CDR3 sequences, almost 60% occurring once. About this clonotype itself: The antigen remains undetermined.

V was shortened by 8 bases and J by 7 bases, with 21 bases between the two germline ends. The germline V gene has CDR1 SGHTA and CDR2 FQGNSA. There are 14 residues in the CDR3. Study conclusions and caveats: The recorded TCR beta diversity per million T cells decreased in a roughly linear manner with age.

This chain links TRBV7-2 with TRBJ2-7; the D gene is possibly TRBD1 (6 bases). The sample was blood. The clonotype was recovered from a man between 18 and 29 years old in good health. The CDR3 sequence: CASGSIGQLGEQYF. The CDR3 DNA is TGTGCCAGCGGGTCTATTGGACAGTTAGGAGAGCAGTACTTC.